This TCR beta chain comes out of a study of blood T cell repertoires in COVID-19. Turning to the study itself: From T cells, B-cell-depleted T cells, or PBMCs came the material, which was cDNA or gDNA.

This CDR3 has 16 amino acids. Per germline, CDR1 SGHRS and CDR2 YFSETQ. Losses at the gene ends were 4 bases for V and 4 bases for J; bases not matched to a gene: 8. Study processing details: Amplification with reference gene primers provided the estimates of nucleated cell counts. Clones were sequenced by immunoSEQ multiplex PCR, and TCRdb holds only the in-frame ones, with some missing. V and J calls and clone size are those listed in that table; D and trimming were worked out from the DNA. The repertoire has more than 200,000 clones, over 75% of them found once; the top ten carry approximately 8%.

The chain has TRBV5-1 and TRBJ1-1; 12 positions agree with TRBD1. The sample was peripheral blood. This clonotype was sampled from a woman over 75 with acute or convalescent COVID-19. The DNA for the CDR3 is TGCGCCAGCAGCCCAGGGACAGGGGGCTTAGGCACTGAAGCTTTCTTT. Protein sequence: CASSPGTGGLGTEAFF.